Listed below are T cell receptor beta chains from one sample, sequenced in a study of blood T cells in healthy people across ages. TCRdb passed the 5' RACE reads through MiXCR, listing each CDR3 protein once. The table lists over 1,500,000 distinct CDR3 sequences, around 40% of them singletons. Input material: blood. The origin of the receptors is a human donor in good health. CDR3s include the opening cysteine and the closing phenylalanine or tryptophan. D genes are given only for firm matches. Only some rows state a clone size, as once, few, many or a class for expanded clones.

d_call,j_call,clone_size,v_call,cdr3_aa,cdr3_nt
TRBD1,TRBJ2-7,few,TRBV5-5,CASSFTGVIYEQYF,TGTGCCAGCAGCTTTACAGGGGTCATCTACGAGCAGTACTTC
.,TRBJ1-5,.,TRBV5-1,CASSSGATNGQPQHF,TGCGCCAGCAGCTCCGGGGCGACCAACGGCCAGCCCCAGCATTTT
TRBD2,TRBJ2-1,.,TRBV7-2,CASSGGRNSEQFF,TGTGCCAGCAGCGGCGGGAGAAACAGTGAGCAGTTCTTC
TRBD1,TRBJ1-2,.,TRBV20-1,CSAIRGVGGYTF,TGCAGTGCTATCAGGGGGGTCGGCGGCTACACCTTC
.,TRBJ1-5,few,TRBV10-3,CAISERGQPQHF,TGTGCCATCAGTGAGAGGGGTCAGCCCCAGCATTTT
.,TRBJ1-6,once,TRBV11-3,CTSSPDSGHNSPLHF,TGTACCAGCAGCCCAGACTCGGGGCATAATTCACCCCTCCACTTT
TRBD1,TRBJ2-3,.,TRBV20-1,CSAPGQGLGTDTQYF,TGCAGTGCTCCGGGACAGGGGCTAGGCACAGATACGCAGTATTTT
TRBD2,TRBJ2-5,.,TRBV29-1,CSSGINQETQYF,TGCAGTAGCGGGATAAACCAAGAGACCCAGTACTTC
.,TRBJ2-5,.,TRBV28,CASSFWLGETQYF,TGTGCCAGCAGTTTCTGGCTTGGAGAGACCCAGTACTTC
TRBD1,TRBJ2-7,.,TRBV13,CTSSLGQDRGNEQYF,TGTACCAGCAGCTTAGGCCAGGACAGGGGAAACGAGCAGTACTTC
TRBD1,TRBJ1-2,.,TRBV7-9,CASSQGGQGDGYTF,TGTGCCAGCAGCCAAGGTGGACAGGGCGATGGCTACACCTTC
TRBD1,TRBJ2-3,.,TRBV7-2,CASSFDRGSIDTQYF,TGTGCCAGCAGCTTCGACAGGGGGTCCATCGATACGCAGTATTTT
.,TRBJ2-6,.,TRBV9,CASSTLTYGSGANVLTF,TGTGCCAGCAGTACCCTCACCTATGGGTCTGGGGCCAACGTCCTGACTTTC
.,TRBJ1-1,.,TRBV7-2,CASSLGPVTNTEAFF,TGTGCCAGCAGCTTAGGACCGGTTACGAACACTGAAGCTTTCTTT
.,TRBJ2-4,few,TRBV29-1,CSVEDLGGGQYF,TGCAGCGTTGAAGATCTAGGAGGGGGGCAGTACTTC
.,TRBJ2-7,few,TRBV20-1,CSAVQDTYEQYF,TGCAGTGCTGTCCAGGACACCTACGAGCAGTACTTC
.,TRBJ1-2,few,TRBV5-6,CASSYYSGRGRNYGYTF,TGTGCCAGCAGCTATTACAGCGGCAGGGGCCGAAACTATGGCTACACCTTC
.,TRBJ2-7,.,TRBV29-1,CSVLSSEQYF,TGCAGCGTCCTTAGCAGCGAGCAGTACTTC
.,TRBJ1-3,.,TRBV5-1,CASSARPDSGNTIYF,TGCGCCAGCAGCGCCCGTCCAGACTCTGGAAACACCATATATTTT
TRBD1,TRBJ1-5,.,TRBV12-5,CASGLARDRGFNQPQHF,TGTGCTAGTGGTTTGGCTAGGGACAGGGGGTTCAATCAGCCCCAGCATTTT
.,TRBJ2-3,.,TRBV20-1,CSARVGGQYTQYF,TGCAGTGCTAGAGTCGGGGGGCAGTATACGCAGTATTTT
.,TRBJ1-1,.,TRBV12-5,CASGLGGIGGEAFF,TGTGCTAGTGGTTTGGGGGGCATCGGTGGTGAAGCTTTCTTT
.,TRBJ2-7,.,TRBV7-7,CASSLFGTSNYEQYF,TGTGCTAGCAGCTTGTTCGGGACATCCAACTACGAGCAGTACTTC
.,TRBJ2-7,.,TRBV3-1,CASSEGPCYEQYF,TGTGCCAGCAGCGAAGGACCTTGTTACGAGCAGTACTTC
.,TRBJ2-7,.,TRBV29-1,CSVEVEGRGNYEQYF,TGCAGCGTTGAAGTTGAGGGCAGGGGAAATTACGAGCAGTACTTC
.,TRBJ2-1,.,TRBV12-5,CASGLGRNEQFF,TGTGCTAGTGGTTTGGGTCGGAATGAGCAGTTCTTC
.,TRBJ2-7,few,TRBV7-6,CASSHPTGEQYF,TGTGCCAGCAGCCATCCGACAGGCGAGCAGTACTTC
.,TRBJ2-1,.,TRBV25-1,CASSEYFGGVGTLDNEQFF,TGTGCCAGCAGTGAATATTTCGGTGGGGTGGGGACGCTGGACAATGAGCAGTTCTTC
.,TRBJ2-7,.,TRBV18,CASSPSFSRGIDEQYF,TGTGCCAGCTCACCATCTTTTTCGCGAGGAATTGACGAGCAGTACTTC
.,TRBJ2-3,.,TRBV6-6,CATSMSTDTQYF,TGTGCCACCAGCATGAGCACAGATACGCAGTATTTT
.,TRBJ2-7,.,TRBV12-3/TRBV12-4,CASSPGDGSYEQYF,TGTGCCAGCAGCCCAGGGGACGGCTCCTACGAGCAGTACTTC
TRBD1,TRBJ2-1,.,TRBV9,CASSPPRQGPRGSEQFF,TGTGCCAGCAGCCCCCCCCGACAGGGGCCCCGGGGGAGTGAGCAGTTCTTC
.,TRBJ2-5,many,TRBV10-3,CAISEIQETQYF,TGTGCCATCAGTGAGATTCAAGAGACCCAGTACTTC
.,TRBJ1-1,once,TRBV20-1,CSATKLGPGGGEAFF,TGCAGTGCCACCAAACTGGGGCCGGGAGGGGGTGAAGCTTTCTTT
TRBD1,TRBJ1-4,once,TRBV12-5,CASGFMTGRPGSEKLFF,TGTGCTAGTGGTTTTATGACAGGGCGGCCCGGAAGCGAAAAACTGTTTTTT
.,TRBJ2-5,.,TRBV6-6,CASTKSPTLRETQYF,TGTGCCAGCACCAAAAGTCCGACATTGCGAGAGACCCAGTACTTC
TRBD1,TRBJ2-5,.,TRBV29-1,CSARPRDRGRVETQYF,TGCAGCGCCCGTCCGAGGGACAGGGGAAGGGTTGAGACCCAGTACTTC
.,TRBJ2-7,.,TRBV4-2,CASSQLSAVVTYEQYF,TGTGCCAGCAGCCAGCTTAGCGCGGTCGTTACTTACGAGCAGTACTTC
.,TRBJ2-3,few,TRBV9,CASSPDHTQYF,TGTGCCAGCAGCCCGGACCATACGCAGTATTTT
TRBD2,TRBJ2-3,.,TRBV5-1,CASSPPKGGGADTQYF,TGCGCCAGCAGCCCCCCGAAGGGCGGGGGGGCAGATACGCAGTATTTT
.,TRBJ1-5,.,TRBV12-3/TRBV12-4,CASRDSRSNQPQHF,TGTGCCAGCAGAGACAGCCGTAGCAATCAGCCCCAGCATTTT
TRBD1,TRBJ2-7,many,TRBV7-9,CASSHGQGITYEQYF,TGTGCCAGCAGCCACGGACAGGGGATAACCTACGAGCAGTACTTC
.,TRBJ1-2,.,TRBV29-1,CSVEGGPGEPYGYTF,TGCAGCGTTGAAGGGGGGCCCGGTGAACCCTATGGCTACACCTTC
.,TRBJ2-7,once,TRBV19,CASSIDHTAYEQYF,TGTGCCAGTAGTATAGACCACACCGCCTACGAGCAGTACTTC
.,TRBJ1-2,.,TRBV30,CARSVRGAYGYTF,TGTGCCAGGAGTGTAAGGGGGGCCTATGGCTACACCTTC